The subject of this entry is one TCR beta chain. What it binds is not known. The sample is drawn from a study of T-cell reconstitution after alpha-beta-depleted transplantation in children. The library targeted TCRbeta and was prepared with unique molecular identifiers. TCRdb processed the PCR reads anew with MiXCR; each CDR3 protein has one entry. The sample holds about 980,000 distinct CDR3 sequences, about 29% seen once. Study conclusions and caveats: The study traced high day-60 TCRbeta diversity in some patients to surviving recipient T cells and thymic progenitors. The origin of alpha-beta T cells about two months after transplant was reportedly several hundred expanded graft clones. Newly produced T cells mostly accounted for T-cell counts and diversity one year post-transplant.

The germline gives CDR1 SGHAT, CDR2 FQNNGV. The CDR3 covers 18 residues. With V trimmed by 2 bases and J by 5 bases, 16 bases remained unmatched. The TCR was taken from a boy in the first two years of life who had a stem cell transplant for SCID, so the T cells may come from the graft donor. This specimen was PBMCs, mostly from graft donor cells, taken 360 days after TCRalphabeta/CD19-depleted stem cell transplant. The rearrangement joins TRBV11-2 to TRBJ2-7, with 9 bases lining up with TRBD1. CDR3 sequence: CASSLYQASQGARDEQYF. In DNA, the CDR3 is TGTGCCAGCAGCTTATATCAGGCTTCACAGGGGGCGAGGGACGAGCAGTACTTC.